The present T cell receptor beta chain was sequenced within a study of T cell responses to AZD1222 COVID-19 vaccine. Study-level findings and limits: No repertoire was sampled before or during the peak T cell response, only after it. Rises in breadth and depth of Spike-specific TCRs came after two AZD1222 doses. It was only a handful of AZD1222 recipients who were seropositive at baseline. Vaccine-associated CD4 TCRs ranged over spike, dominating at 160-218 and 743-854.

This clone occurred once. The antigen is unknown. One end of the junction does not line up with germline, which may come from a read error. Sequencing used immunoSEQ multiplex PCR; TCRdb keeps in-frame clones, though not all of them. The table has around 99,000 clones, 70% to 90% seen once. This CDR3 comprises 12 residues. From germline, CDR1 is GTSNPN and CDR2 SVGIG (reference sequence). The specimen was peripheral blood, collected 28 days after the second AZD1222 dose. This TCR was sampled from an adult who received the AZD1222 COVID-19 vaccine. The rearrangement joins TRBV30 to TRBJ2-7; no reliable D call. CDR3: CAWSVGDKGIGF. The CDR3 nucleotides read TGTGCCTGGAGTGTTGGTGACAAAGGGATAGGCTTC. The whole variable domain, remainder taken from reference TRBV30 and TRBJ2-7, is SQTIHQWPATLVQPVGSPLSLECTVEGTSNPNLYWYRQAAGRGLQLLFYSVGIGQISSEVPQNLSASRPQDRQFILSSKKLLLSDSGFYLCAWSVGDKGIGFGPGTRLTVT.